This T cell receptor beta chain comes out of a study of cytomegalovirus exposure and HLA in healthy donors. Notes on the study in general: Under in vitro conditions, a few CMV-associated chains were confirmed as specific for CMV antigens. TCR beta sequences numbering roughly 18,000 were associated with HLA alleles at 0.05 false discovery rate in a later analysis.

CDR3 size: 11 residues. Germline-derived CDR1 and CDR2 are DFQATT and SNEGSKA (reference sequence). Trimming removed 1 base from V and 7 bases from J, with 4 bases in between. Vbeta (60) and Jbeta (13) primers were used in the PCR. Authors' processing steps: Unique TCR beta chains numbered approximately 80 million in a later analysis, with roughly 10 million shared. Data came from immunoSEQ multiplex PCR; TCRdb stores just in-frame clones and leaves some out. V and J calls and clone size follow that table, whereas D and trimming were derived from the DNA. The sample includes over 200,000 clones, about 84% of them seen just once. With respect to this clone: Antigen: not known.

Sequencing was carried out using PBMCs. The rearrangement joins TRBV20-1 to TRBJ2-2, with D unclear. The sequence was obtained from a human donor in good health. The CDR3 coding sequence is TGCAGTGCTAGAGCGTTCGGGGAGCTGTTTTTT. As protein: CSARAFGELFF.